The entry below describes one TCR beta chain. The record originates from a study of cytomegalovirus exposure and HLA in healthy donors. CDR1 is MDHEN and CDR2 is SYDVKM in the germline V gene. This CDR3 has 15 amino acids. Trimming removed 7 bases from V and 6 bases from J; junction bases left unmatched: 11. Amplification used 60 Vbeta primers and 13 Jbeta primers. The method was immunoSEQ multiplex PCR; TCRdb's version includes in-frame clones alone and lacks a portion of them. In the table there are about 200,000 clones, 80% to 90% of which are singletons. The gene calls are TRBV28 and TRBJ1-5; 8 positions agree with TRBD1. The TCR sequence derives from a woman aged 25 to 39 in good health and CMV-seronegative. Sequencing input: PBMCs. The CDR3 loop is CASTTNLRGRQPQHF. The CDR3 nucleotides are TGTGCCAGCACCACCAATCTCAGGGGGCGTCAGCCCCAGCATTTT.